The 18 T cell receptor beta chains presented below share a single source sample, sequenced in a study of T-cell reconstitution after alpha-beta-depleted transplantation in children. Library preparation (for TCRbeta) was performed with unique molecular identifiers. TCRdb fed the PCR reads into MiXCR, producing one record per CDR3 protein. The data hold about 830,000 distinct CDR3 sequences, with 15% to 20% observed a single time. Sample: PBMCs, mostly from graft donor cells, taken 360 days after TCRalphabeta/CD19-depleted stem cell transplant. These TCRs come from a male patient under 18 who had a stem cell transplant for acute lymphoblastic leukemia, so the T cells may come from the graft donor.

The chain joins TRBV15 to TRBJ2-3; 9 positions match TRBD2. Germline V gives CDR1 LNHNV, CDR2 YYDKDF (reference sequence). The junction had 6 bases not matched to a gene; V was cut back by 1 base and J by 4 bases. There are 16 residues in the CDR3. In DNA form, the CDR3 reads TGTGCCACCAGCAGAGTTCCTAGCGGGGTGGCAGATACGCAGTATTTT. It yields the protein CATSRVPSGVADTQYF.

The chain has TRBV21-1 and TRBJ2-3; the table's D call, TRBD2, has no DNA check behind it. TRBV21-1 is given as a pseudogene. The CDR3 is made up of 18 amino acids. The CDR3 DNA sequence: TGTGCCAGCAGCAAAACCCCACTGCTTACACTAGCGACCTCTCCGCAGTATTTT. Amino acids: CASSKTPLLTLATSPQYF.

V and J are TRBV18 and TRBJ2-7; D call uncertain. CDR1 and CDR2 (germline): KGHSH, LQKENI. With 5 bases removed from V and 0 bases from J, the gap between germline ends came to 5 bases. The CDR3 runs to 12 residues. CDR3 sequence: CASSIFSYEQYF. Here the CDR3 DNA reads TGTGCCAGCTCAATTTTCTCCTACGAGCAGTACTTC.

The chain joins TRBV5-5 to TRBJ1-4, with 7 bases identical to TRBD1. CDR1 and CDR2 (germline): SGHKS, YYEKEE (reference sequence). This CDR3 contains 16 residues. Unmatched junction bases numbered 11, after V lost 4 bases and J lost 5 bases. CDR3 bases: TGTGCCAGCAGCCCGGGAGGGGGCCTTGCCAATGAAAAACTGTTTTTT. Translation: CASSPGGGLANEKLFF.

The chain has TRBV19 and TRBJ2-7, with 8 bases identical to TRBD2. The germline CDR1 and CDR2 sequences are LNHDA and SQIVND (reference sequence). The CDR3 spans 15 residues. The J segment lost 3 bases and the V segment lost 5 bases, leaving 9 bases of the junction unmatched. CDR3 bases: TGTGCCAGTAGTCCCAGCGGGAGAGGAGGCTACGAGCAGTACTTC. This codes for CASSPSGRGGYEQYF.

This clonotype was observed a handful of times. The chain couples TRBV10-1 to TRBJ1-1, with D tentatively TRBD1 (5 bases). V shed 3 bases and J shed 1 base, with 12 bases lying between them. The CDR3 runs to 15 residues. Germline values: CDR1 WNHNN, CDR2 SYGVQD (reference sequence). The CDR3 sequence is CASSDHGGANTEAFF. Here the CDR3 DNA reads TGCGCCAGCAGTGATCATGGGGGTGCGAACACTGAAGCTTTCTTT.

CDR3 residues: CASRSSGGYNSPLHF. The CDR3 region has the DNA TGTGCCAGCCGTTCTTCTGGGGGTTATAATTCACCCCTCCACTTT. This sequence joins TRBV27 and TRBJ1-6; a weak D match, TRBD1 (5 bases). The CDR3 is 15 residues long. The germline gives CDR1 MNHEY, CDR2 SMNVEV (reference sequence). V lost 8 bases, J lost 4 bases, and 15 bases lay in between.

This clonotype was found a few times. This chain connects TRBV3-1 to TRBJ2-5; the D is unclear. The CDR3 has 13 amino acids. The V gene lost 3 bases and the J gene lost 2 bases, with 7 bases spanning the gap. The germline gives CDR1 LGHDT, CDR2 YNNKEL (reference sequence). The DNA for the CDR3 is TGTGCCAGCAGCCACTTGCCACAAGAGACCCAGTACTTC. It is translated as CASSHLPQETQYF.

This clonotype turned up a few times. The J gene is TRBJ2-1, the V gene TRBV24-1; 9 bases are shared with TRBD2. The CDR3 is 17 amino acids. Germline loops: CDR1 KGHDR, CDR2 SFDVKD. J was trimmed by 5 bases and V by 4 bases; bases with no gene match: 11. CDR3 region: CATSELGSGSLNNEQFF. For the CDR3, the DNA is TGTGCCACCAGTGAGCTCGGTAGCGGGAGCCTTAACAATGAGCAGTTCTTC.

The chain employs TRBV5-1 and TRBJ2-1, with TRBD2 matching 8 bases. CDR1 SGHRS and CDR2 YFSETQ come from the germline V gene. The CDR3 has 16 residues. V was clipped by 4 bases and J by 1 base; unmatched bases: 7. The CDR3 DNA is TGCGCCAGCAGCGCCCTCCCGGGAGGGTCCTACAATGAGCAGTTCTTC. Amino acids: CASSALPGGSYNEQFF.

The chain links TRBV5-1 to TRBJ2-7, with a possible D match to TRBD1 (6 bases). This CDR3 comprises 17 residues. Trimming removed 5 bases at V and 4 bases at J, with 25 bases between. Germline CDR1 and CDR2: SGHRS and YFSETQ. The CDR3 region is CASRAGPGTRGLYEQYF. CDR3 DNA: TGCGCCAGCAGAGCCGGACCCGGGACAAGGGGCCTATACGAGCAGTACTTC.

The chain combines TRBV5-6 with TRBJ2-5; 12 bases align to TRBD2. This CDR3 has 16 amino acids. CDR1 SGHDT and CDR2 YYEEEE come from the germline V gene. J gave up 3 bases and V 5 bases, and 8 bases lay outside the gene matches. In DNA form, the CDR3 reads TGTGCCAGCAGTTGGGGACTAGCGGGTACCGAAGAGACCCAGTACTTC. It is translated as CASSWGLAGTEETQYF. The variable domain in full, with the rest retrieved from reference TRBV5-6 and TRBJ2-5, is DAGVTQSPTHLIKTRGQQVTLRCSPKSGHDTVSWYQQALGQGPQFIFQYYEEEERQRGNFPDRFSGHQFPNYSSELNVNALLLGDSALYLCASSWGLAGTEETQYFGPGTRLLVL.

This clonotype has more than one count but fewer than ten. This chain uses TRBV5-1 with TRBJ2-1, with D perhaps TRBD2 (5 bases). Germline loops: CDR1 SGHRS, CDR2 YFSETQ. V dropped 2 bases and J dropped 10 bases, with 10 bases sitting between them. The CDR3 covers 12 residues. The CDR3, as DNA: TGCGCCAGCAGCTTTTCTAGCACCGAGCAGTTCTTC. Amino acids: CASSFSSTEQFF.

This clonotype was seen repeatedly, ten times or more. This chain uses TRBV5-1 with TRBJ2-6, with D hard to call. The CDR3 totals 14 residues. Per the germline V gene, CDR1 is SGHRS and CDR2 is YFSETQ. The V and J ends lost 6 bases and 0 bases respectively, with 7 bases between them. Here the CDR3 DNA reads TGCGCCAGCACCCCGCCCTCTGGGGCCAACGTCCTGACTTTC. Translating gives CASTPPSGANVLTF.

CDR3 bases: TGTGCCACCAGTGATCGCCCGCTCGGGTGGGGACCGAACACCGGGGAGCTGTTTTTT. Protein product: CATSDRPLGWGPNTGELFF. The V and J genes are TRBV24-1 and TRBJ2-2; the D gene could be TRBD1 or TRBD2 (5 bases each). Germline V lookup: CDR1 KGHDR, CDR2 SFDVKD. CDR3 length equals 19 residues. V lost 3 bases and J lost 0, with 19 bases in between.

This clonotype was detected only a few times. The gene calls are TRBV5-1 and TRBJ1-2; no clear D. Trimming shortened V by 5 bases and J by 8 bases, and 22 bases separated the two germline ends. The CDR3 sequence is 15 residues long. Per the germline V gene, CDR1 is SGHRS and CDR2 is YFSETQ. CDR3 sequence: CASSFVGRTQGGYTF. In DNA form, the CDR3 reads TGCGCCAGCAGTTTTGTAGGACGGACTCAAGGCGGCTACACCTTC.

The table lists this clonotype with a few counts. The chain recombines TRBV9 with TRBJ1-5; no clear D. The CDR3 length is 13 residues. V gave up 0 bases and J gave up 6 bases, with 7 bases separating them. Germline-derived CDR1 and CDR2 are SGDLS and YYNGEE. The CDR3 sequence is CASSVDSRQPQHF. For the CDR3, the DNA is TGTGCCAGCAGCGTAGACTCGCGTCAGCCCCAGCATTTT.

This chain links TRBV7-7 with TRBJ2-5; D is unresolved. V lost 7 bases to trimming and J lost 4 bases, with 16 bases between them. The CDR3 spans 14 residues. Germline lookup yields CDR1 SSHAT and CDR2 FNYEAQ (reference sequence). CDR3 sequence: CASTWNYGSETQYF. The DNA for the CDR3 is TGTGCCAGCACATGGAACTACGGATCAGAGACCCAGTACTTC.